This T cell receptor beta chain was recorded in a study of cytomegalovirus exposure and HLA in healthy donors. General study results and limits: Rarity marked most TCR sequences, yet some public TCRs occurred in many donors. Per published accounts, TCR beta sequences correctly predicted the HLA-A and HLA-B alleles of most subjects. More clonal expansion characterized HLA-associated TCR beta chains than equally common others in a later analysis. TRBV6-2, TRBV6-3 and some other V segments were unresolvable in 87-base-pair reads.

The CDR3 runs 14 residues. CDR1 is MNHNS and CDR2 is SASEGT in the germline V gene. V gave up 4 bases and J gave up 7 bases; unmatched junction bases: 4. Primers: 60 Vbeta forward and 13 Jbeta reverse. Using immunoSEQ multiplex PCR, the repertoire was profiled, and TCRdb retains in-frame clones only, with some absent. This sample carries approximately 160,000 clones, approximately 67% of them seen once, and the ten largest clones take around 4.5%. A remark on this clone: Its antigen is still unknown.

The specimen sequenced was PBMCs. The receptor was isolated from a woman younger than 30 in good health and CMV-seropositive. This chain connects TRBV6-1 to TRBJ1-6; TRBD1 aligns across 7 bases. CDR3 coding DNA: TGTGCCAGCAGTGGAGACAGGGAGAATTCACCCCTCCACTTT. Its protein product is CASSGDRENSPLHF.